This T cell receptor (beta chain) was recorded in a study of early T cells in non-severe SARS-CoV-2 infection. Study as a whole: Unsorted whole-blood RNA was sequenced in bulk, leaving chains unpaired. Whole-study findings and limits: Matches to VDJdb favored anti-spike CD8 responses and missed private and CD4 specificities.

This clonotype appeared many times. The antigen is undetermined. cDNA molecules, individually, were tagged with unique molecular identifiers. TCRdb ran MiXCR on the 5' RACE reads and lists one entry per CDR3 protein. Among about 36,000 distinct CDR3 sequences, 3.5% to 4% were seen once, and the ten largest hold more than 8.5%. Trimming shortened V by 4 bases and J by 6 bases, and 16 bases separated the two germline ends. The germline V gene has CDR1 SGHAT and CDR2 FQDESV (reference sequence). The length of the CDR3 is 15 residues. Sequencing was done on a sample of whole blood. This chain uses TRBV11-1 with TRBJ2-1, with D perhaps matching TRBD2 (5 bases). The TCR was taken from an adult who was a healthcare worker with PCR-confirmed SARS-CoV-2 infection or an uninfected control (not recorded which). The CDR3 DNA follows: TGTGCCAGCAGCTCGCCTAGCCCCTACAGCAATGAGCAGTTCTTC. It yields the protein CASSSPSPYSNEQFF.